The present TCR beta chain was sequenced within a study of blood T cell repertoires in COVID-19. Original processing notes: It was from reference gene primer amplification that nucleated cell counts were estimated. Profiled with immunoSEQ multiplex PCR; TCRdb holds only in-frame clones, not every one. V and J calls and clone size are given by that table; D and trimming were obtained from the DNA. The sample lists roughly 150,000 clones; 70% to 90% were seen once. V shed 8 bases and J 4 bases; nucleotides not matched to a gene: 4. This CDR3 is 14 amino acids long. In germline, CDR1 is LNHDA, CDR2 SQIVND (reference sequence).

The sequence was collected from a woman between 50 and 59 years old with acute or convalescent COVID-19. The chain carries TRBV19 and TRBJ2-5, with 13 bases that match TRBD2. Sequencing was performed on peripheral blood. The CDR3 spells CASGLAGETETQYF. Here the CDR3 DNA reads TGTGCCAGTGGACTAGCGGGGGAGACAGAGACCCAGTACTTC.